The T cell receptor beta chain under discussion was sequenced for a study of T-cell memory formation after mild COVID-19. MiXCR was run by TCRdb on the 5' RACE reads, yielding one entry per CDR3 protein. The table records 400,000 to 450,000 distinct CDR3 sequences, roughly 18% of them present only once. With 4 bases clipped from V and 4 bases from J, the junction kept 12 bases outside the gene matches. CDR1 and CDR2 from the germline V gene are SEHNR and FQNEAQ (reference sequence). The CDR3 consists of 16 residues. About this clonotype: Its antigen is as yet unknown.

Broader study findings: Clones contracting across day 15 to 85 had a balanced CD4/CD8 profile; later expanding clones leaned CD4+.

The source material was PBMCs or a T cell subset sorted from them (not recorded which). The chain employs TRBV7-9 and TRBJ2-5, with 7 bases matching TRBD1. The clonotype originates from a man younger than 35 who had mild COVID-19 (a few samples of this study predate the infection). Cell type and time point are not known. CDR3 nucleotide sequence: TGTGCCAGCAGCTCGACCGACAGGGCTCCTCGAGAGACCCAGTACTTC. Amino acid sequence: CASSSTDRAPRETQYF.